These 4 T cell receptor beta chains were sequenced from one sample in a study of monozygotic twins with inflammatory bowel disease. Reprocessing the 5' RACE reads, TCRdb reports a single entry for every CDR3 protein and omits DNA. This table lists around 220,000 distinct CDR3 sequences. The sequenced sample was blood. These receptors were obtained from a human donor with ulcerative colitis or Crohn's disease, or a healthy co-twin of an affected twin (not recorded which).

This chain uses TRBV3-1 with TRBJ2-7; TCRdb calls TRBD2, which cannot be checked without DNA. CDR1 is LGHDT and CDR2 is YNNKEL in the germline V gene (reference sequence). The CDR3 runs 14 residues. CDR3 residues: CASSQGTSGIQEYF.

The genes are TRBV7-2 and TRBJ1-6; TCRdb reports TRBD1, a call that lacks DNA to check it against. CDR1 and CDR2 from the germline V gene are SGHTA and FQGNSA. The CDR3 totals 15 residues. The CDR3 is CASSLVGQGNSPLHF.

The rearrangement links TRBV12-3 or TRBV12-4 to TRBJ1-2. This CDR3 contains 11 residues. CDR3 protein: CASSLGGGYTF.

The chain carries TRBV4-2 and TRBJ2-7; TCRdb names TRBD2, which stays unverified in the absence of DNA. In germline, CDR1 is LGHNA, CDR2 YNFKEQ. The CDR3 runs 14 residues. The chain's CDR3 is CASSQGPTVYEQYF.